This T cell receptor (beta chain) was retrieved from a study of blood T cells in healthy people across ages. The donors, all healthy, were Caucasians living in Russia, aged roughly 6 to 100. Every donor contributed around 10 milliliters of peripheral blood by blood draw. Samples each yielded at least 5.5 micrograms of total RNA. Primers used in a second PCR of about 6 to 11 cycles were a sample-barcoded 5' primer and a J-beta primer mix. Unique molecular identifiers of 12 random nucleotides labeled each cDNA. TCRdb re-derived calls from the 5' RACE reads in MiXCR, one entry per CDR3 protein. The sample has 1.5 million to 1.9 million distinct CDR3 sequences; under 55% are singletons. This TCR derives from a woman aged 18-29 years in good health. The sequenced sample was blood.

Here the CDR3 reads CASSQAGQGSEQFF. DNA for the CDR3: TGCGCCAGCAGCCAAGCGGGTCAGGGTAGTGAGCAGTTCTTC. This rearrangement joins TRBV4-1 to TRBJ2-1; tentative D call: TRBD1 (5 bases). This CDR3 has 14 amino acids. CDR1 MGHRA and CDR2 YSYEKL come from the germline V gene. Trimming removed 1 base from V and 9 bases from J, with 13 bases in between.